The 26 T cell receptor beta chains below come from one sample, sequenced in a study of CD8+ T cells in alopecia areata. Extracted RNA was reverse transcribed, and the resulting cDNA served as sequencing template. Sequenced by immunoSEQ multiplex PCR; TCRdb stores in-frame clones only, minus some. The sample holds 150,000 to 200,000 clones, around 54% seen once. Sample: CD4+ T cells sorted from blood. These TCRs come from a human donor in good health.

This clone occurred a few times. The V gene is TRBV30, the J gene TRBJ2-2; D is ambiguous. Germline values: CDR1 GTSNPN, CDR2 SVGIG (reference sequence). The CDR3 is made up of 12 amino acids. V was trimmed by 3 bases and J by 1 base, leaving 3 bases between them. CDR3 residues: CAWRLNTGELFF. The CDR3, as DNA: TGTGCCTGGAGGTTGAACACCGGGGAGCTGTTTTTT.

The chain combines TRBV11-2 with TRBJ2-5; D may correspond to TRBD1 or TRBD2 (6 bases each). Looked up from germline, CDR1 is SGHAT and CDR2 is FQNNGV. The CDR3 consists of 15 residues. V shed 0 bases and J shed 0 bases, with 8 bases lying between them. Written as DNA, the CDR3 is TGTGCCAGCAGCTTAGAAGGGGGGTACCAAGAGACCCAGTACTTC. This codes for CASSLEGGYQETQYF. The entire variable domain, with the rest obtained from reference TRBV11-2 and TRBJ2-5, is as follows: EAGVAQSPRYKIIEKRQSVAFWCNPISGHATLYWYQQILGQGPKLLIQFQNNGVVDDSQLPKDRFSAERLKGVDSTLKIQPAKLEDSAVYLCASSLEGGYQETQYFGPGTRLLVL.

The chain carries TRBV6-5 and TRBJ2-7; the D is unclear. The germline V and J ends were trimmed by 8 bases and 4 bases, with 12 bases remaining between them. In germline, CDR1 is MNHEY, CDR2 SVGAGI. This CDR3 spans 12 amino acids. The CDR3 nucleotides are TGTGCCAGCCGAAGAGGACGGTACGAGCAGTACTTC. Translating it yields CASRRGRYEQYF.

V gene TRBV29-1 combines with J gene TRBJ2-2, with D perhaps matching TRBD1 (5 bases). Germline CDR1 and CDR2: SQVTM and ANQGSEA. The CDR3 spans 14 residues. Trimming removed 4 bases from V and 5 bases from J, with 14 bases in between. The CDR3 reads CSVGARAGTGELFF. CDR3 DNA: TGCAGCGTTGGGGCCAGGGCCGGAACCGGGGAGCTGTTTTTT.

The rearrangement joins TRBV5-4 to TRBJ2-3; D ambiguous. The CDR3 runs to 13 residues. V lost 0 bases, J lost 1 base, and 3 bases lay in between. Looked up from germline, CDR1 is SGHNT and CDR2 is YYREEE (reference sequence). The CDR3 DNA is TGTGCCAGCAGCTTGGGGGGCACAGATACGCAGTATTTT. The encoded protein is CASSLGGTDTQYF.

Points on this clone: A junction end diverges from the germline sequence, so it may reflect a read error. The chain joins TRBV6-6 to TRBJ2-3; no clear D gene. This CDR3 comprises 11 residues. Germline V gene lookup returns CDR1 MNHNY and CDR2 SVGAGI (reference sequence). CDR3 coding DNA: TGTGCCAGCCGCCTAGGCCCCTCCCTTCATTTT. It is translated as CASRLGPSLHF.

The V and J genes are TRBV25-1 and TRBJ2-5; weak D call: TRBD1 (5 bases). The CDR3 has 16 residues. V lost 1 base to trimming and J lost 5 bases, with 17 bases between them. Germline loops: CDR1 MGHDK, CDR2 SYGVNS. CDR3 DNA sequence: TGTGCCAGCAGTGAATCAAGGACAAGCACACGGGAGACCCAGTACTTC. Its protein product is CASSESRTSTRETQYF.

The chain combines TRBV6-5 with TRBJ1-2; TRBD1 matches 9 bases. V lost 5 bases, J lost 4 bases, and 8 bases stayed unmatched. The CDR3 loop spans 15 amino acids. Per the germline V gene, CDR1 is MNHEY and CDR2 is SVGAGI. CDR3 amino acids: CASSPGTGSPYGYTF. DNA of the CDR3: TGTGCCAGCAGTCCCGGGACAGGGTCGCCCTATGGCTACACCTTC.

This chain joins TRBV25-1 and TRBJ1-2; D unclear. The length of the CDR3 is 13 residues. Germline CDR1 and CDR2: MGHDK and SYGVNS. Trimming removed 0 bases at V and 6 bases at J, with 8 bases between. This chain's CDR3 is CASSEYMEHGYTF. In DNA form, the CDR3 reads TGTGCCAGCAGTGAATATATGGAACATGGCTACACCTTC.

This clone was observed a few times. The rearrangement links TRBV5-6 to TRBJ1-5, with D possibly being TRBD1 (6 bases). CDR3 length: 14 residues. Germline V gives CDR1 SGHDT, CDR2 YYEEEE. Trimming cost V 0 bases and J 10 bases, with 14 bases left between them. The CDR3 DNA is TGTGCCAGCAGCTTGGCCGGACAGCTCGACCCCCAGCATTTT. It yields the protein CASSLAGQLDPQHF.

This clone appeared once. The rearrangement uses TRBV30 and TRBJ2-1; D may be TRBD1 (6 bases). The CDR3 sequence is 13 residues long. With 0 bases removed from V and 6 bases from J, the gap between germline ends came to 9 bases. Germline assignment: CDR1 GTSNPN and CDR2 SVGIG (reference sequence). CDR3 in amino acids: CAWSVRGSNEQFF. The CDR3, as DNA: TGTGCCTGGAGTGTAAGGGGGAGCAATGAGCAGTTCTTC.

There are a few counts of this clone. V usage is TRBV23-1 and J usage is TRBJ2-4; D may be TRBD1 or TRBD2 (6 bases each). TRBV23-1 is reported as an ORF; its role is uncertain. With 7 bases removed from V and 8 bases from J, the gap between germline ends came to 15 bases. This CDR3 comprises 13 residues. CDR3 nucleotides: TGCGCCAGCACCCAGAGGGGGGCCGACATTCAGTACTTC. This sequence encodes CASTQRGADIQYF.

The chain couples TRBV25-1 to TRBJ1-5; D is ambiguous. The V gene's germline CDR1 is MGHDK and CDR2 SYGVNS. Trimming removed 8 bases at V and 7 bases at J, with 9 bases between. The CDR3 runs 11 residues. As DNA, the CDR3 is TGTGCCAGCGGGGTCCACCAGCCCCAGCATTTT. Translated: CASGVHQPQHF.

CDR3 nucleotide sequence: TGCAGCGTCCTTTATATGAACACTGAAGCTTTCTTT. Translation: CSVLYMNTEAFF. This sequence joins TRBV29-1 and TRBJ1-1; D is unclear. V lost 6 bases and J lost 0, with 8 bases in between. The CDR3 spans 12 residues. Germline V lookup: CDR1 SQVTM, CDR2 ANQGSEA.

The chain is built from TRBV5-4 and TRBJ2-4, with D maybe TRBD1 (6 bases). Trimming removed 5 bases at V and 12 bases at J, with 21 bases between. Looked up from germline, CDR1 is SGHNT and CDR2 is YYREEE (reference sequence). The CDR3 runs 14 residues. Written as DNA, the CDR3 is TGTGCCAGCAGTTCTCACTCGGGACAACTAACTCAGTACTTC. Amino acid sequence: CASSSHSGQLTQYF.

The chain carries TRBV7-9 and TRBJ2-6, with TRBD1 identical over 7 bases. V lost 5 bases and J lost 2; bases outside the gene matches: 9. There are 17 residues in the CDR3. Per the germline V gene, CDR1 is SEHNR and CDR2 is FQNEAQ (reference sequence). In DNA, the CDR3 is TGTGCCAGCAGCCAGGGACAGTTGCTCGCTGGGGCCAACGTCCTGACTTTC. It codes for CASSQGQLLAGANVLTF.

This rearrangement joins TRBV11-2 to TRBJ2-4; D unresolved. Germline CDR1 reads SGHAT; CDR2 reads FQNNGV. V shed 5 bases and J shed 6 bases, with 17 bases lying between them. This CDR3 comprises 15 residues. Here the CDR3 reads CASSPEVLVRNIQYF. In DNA form, the CDR3 reads TGTGCCAGCAGCCCCGAGGTGCTAGTTCGAAACATTCAGTACTTC.

As concerns this clone: Different DNA sequences within this sample yield the same CDR3. The rearrangement links TRBV7-2 to TRBJ2-5, with D perhaps assigned TRBD1 or TRBD2 (5 bases each). This CDR3 spans 14 amino acids. Deletions cut 1 base from V and 2 bases from J, with 8 bases between. Germline loops: CDR1 SGHTA, CDR2 FQGNSA. CDR3 in DNA: TGTGCCAGCAGCTTAGGTGGGACGCAAGAGACCCAGTACTTC. Protein: CASSLGGTQETQYF.

In its sample, this clone was seen many times. The rearrangement joins TRBV2 to TRBJ2-5; 8 bases fit TRBD1. Unmatched junction bases numbered 13, after V lost 2 bases and J lost 14 bases. CDR1 SNHLY and CDR2 FYNNEI come from the germline V gene. This CDR3 has 14 amino acids. The CDR3 nucleotides read TGTGCCAGCAGTGAACAGGGGACAGGCGCCCCGAACTACTTC. Protein product: CASSEQGTGAPNYF.

Notes on this clone: The same CDR3 can be traced to other DNA sequences in this sample. The gene calls are TRBV29-1 and TRBJ2-3; D not resolved. V dropped 4 bases and J dropped 1 base, with 3 bases sitting between them. Germline CDR1 reads SQVTM; CDR2 reads ANQGSEA. The CDR3 sequence is 11 residues long. The CDR3 coding sequence is TGCAGCGTTGGTGGCACAGATACGCAGTATTTT. Translation: CSVGGTDTQYF.

This clone was seen only a few times. The chain is built from TRBV10-3 and TRBJ2-1, with D unresolved. This CDR3 comprises 17 residues. CDR1 is ENHRY and CDR2 is SYGVKD in the germline V gene. Between the trimmed V and J ends, which lost 5 bases and 7 bases, there was a span of 24 bases. DNA for the CDR3: TGTGCCATCAGTAAGCCGAACCGGGCGCCCCCAAATAATGAGCAGTTCTTC. Protein sequence: CAISKPNRAPPNNEQFF.

This clone has a single count. V gene TRBV15 combines with J gene TRBJ1-2, with D maybe TRBD1 (5 bases). CDR1 and CDR2 from the germline V gene are LNHNV and YYDKDF (reference sequence). Trimming shortened V by 0 bases and J by 5 bases, and 10 bases separated the two germline ends. The CDR3 spans 14 residues. DNA for the CDR3: TGTGCCACCAGCAGAGATGGCGGGGGGTATGGCTACACCTTC. Translation: CATSRDGGGYGYTF.

The chain joins TRBV28 to TRBJ2-1, with TRBD2 matching 9 bases. From germline, CDR1 is MDHEN and CDR2 SYDVKM. J gave up 6 bases and V 4 bases, and 10 bases lay outside the gene matches. The CDR3 extends over 16 amino acids. The CDR3 protein is CASSSSLAGMFNEQFF. CDR3 bases: TGTGCCAGCAGTTCCTCTCTAGCGGGAATGTTCAATGAGCAGTTCTTC.

This clone appeared a few times. This chain uses TRBV29-1 with TRBJ1-1; 7 bases match TRBD1. CDR1 SQVTM and CDR2 ANQGSEA come from the germline V gene. V gave up 5 bases and J gave up 0 bases; unmatched junction bases: 3. The CDR3 is 13 residues long. Here the CDR3 reads CSVSDRLNTEAFF. CDR3 sequence (DNA): TGCAGCGTTTCGGACAGGTTGAACACTGAAGCTTTCTTT.

This clone was seen only a few times. The V gene is TRBV5-4, the J gene TRBJ2-7; D is undetermined. This CDR3 has 15 residues. V dropped 0 bases and J dropped 3 bases, with 13 bases sitting between them. Germline values: CDR1 SGHNT, CDR2 YYREEE (reference sequence). CDR3 in DNA: TGTGCCAGCAGCTTGGTAGGTTCAGGCCACTACGAGCAGTACTTC. Protein product: CASSLVGSGHYEQYF.

The chain is built from TRBV10-3 and TRBJ2-7; D might be TRBD1 (6 bases). This CDR3 region has 13 residues. Germline CDR1 and CDR2: ENHRY and SYGVKD. Trimming removed 10 bases from V and 2 bases from J, with 15 bases in between. As DNA, the CDR3 is TGTGCCACCGCACAGGGTTCACCCTACGAGCAGTACTTC. Residues: CATAQGSPYEQYF.